This record concerns one T cell receptor (beta chain) sequence. The CDR3 extends over 13 amino acids. Trimming cost V 2 bases and J 8 bases, with 10 bases left between them. Germline V gene data show CDR1 as LNHDA and CDR2 as SQIVND (reference sequence). These data originate in a study of blood T cell repertoires in COVID-19. In the original analysis: Estimation of nucleated cell counts was performed using reference gene primer amplification. Here immunoSEQ multiplex PCR was the method, and the copy in TCRdb shows in-frame clones only, minus some. That table gives V, J and clone size, and the DNA gave D and trimming. The data contain about 200,000 clones, over 80% of them singletons.

The source material was peripheral blood. This receptor was taken from a man aged 60-69 years with COVID-19, enrolled during active disease. The rearrangement uses TRBV19 and TRBJ2-1; TRBD1 might be the D (5 bases). The DNA of the CDR3 is TGTGCCAGTAGTATAAGTTGGGGCTATGAGCAGTTCTTC. Its translation: CASSISWGYEQFF.